This is a list of T cell receptor beta chains from one sample in a study of cytomegalovirus exposure and HLA in healthy donors. Clones were sequenced by immunoSEQ multiplex PCR, and TCRdb holds only the in-frame ones, with some missing. The profile shows 130,000 or so clones, over 60% of them singletons. Input material: PBMCs. These receptors originate from a woman in her 40s in good health and CMV-seronegative. Each CDR3 is given with its conserved first and last residue. Fields, in order: CDR3 protein, CDR3 DNA, clone size, J gene, D gene, V gene. The D gene is left open where the match is weak. Where a row states a size, it is once, few, many or the class of an expanded clone; other rows omit it.

CDR3aa: CASSHRDSPVPGELFF; CDR3nt: TGTGCCAGCAGCCACCGGGACAGTCCGGTCCCCGGGGAGCTGTTTTTT; abundance: .; j_gene: TRBJ2-2; d_gene: TRBD1; v_gene: TRBV7-9
CDR3aa: CASSHQYSEAFF; CDR3nt: TGCGCCAGCAGCCACCAATACAGTGAAGCTTTCTTT; abundance: .; j_gene: TRBJ1-1; d_gene: .; v_gene: TRBV4-1
CDR3aa: CASAFGNSYNEQFF; CDR3nt: TGCGCCAGCGCTTTCGGGAATTCCTACAATGAGCAGTTCTTC; abundance: .; j_gene: TRBJ2-1; d_gene: .; v_gene: TRBV10-2
CDR3aa: CASSPPSGNHEQYF; CDR3nt: TGTGCCAGCAGCCCCCCGTCGGGAAACCACGAGCAGTACTTC; abundance: .; j_gene: TRBJ2-7; d_gene: .; v_gene: TRBV11-2
CDR3aa: CASSSGVLSSEQFF; CDR3nt: TGTGCCAGCAGCTCAGGGGTGCTAAGCTCTGAGCAGTTCTTC; abundance: .; j_gene: TRBJ2-1; d_gene: .; v_gene: TRBV11-3
CDR3aa: CASSQRTQGVAYTEAFF; CDR3nt: TGCGCCAGCAGCCAACGAACTCAGGGGGTAGCGTACACTGAAGCTTTCTTT; abundance: .; j_gene: TRBJ1-1; d_gene: TRBD1; v_gene: TRBV4-1
CDR3aa: CASSSRPGEQYF; CDR3nt: TGTGCCAGCAGCTCCCGCCCCGGGGAGCAGTACTTC; abundance: once; j_gene: TRBJ2-7; d_gene: .; v_gene: TRBV9
CDR3aa: CATRRGVGTQYF; CDR3nt: TGTGCCACCCGGCGGGGGGTGGGGACCCAGTACTTC; abundance: .; j_gene: TRBJ2-5; d_gene: TRBD2; v_gene: TRBV6-5
CDR3aa: CASSLISGSYNEQFF; CDR3nt: TGTGCCAGCAGCTTGATAAGCGGGAGTTACAATGAGCAGTTCTTC; abundance: once; j_gene: TRBJ2-1; d_gene: TRBD2; v_gene: TRBV5-4
CDR3aa: CASKLGTSGAPLNEQYF; CDR3nt: TGTGCCAGCAAACTAGGGACTAGCGGAGCACCCTTGAACGAGCAGTACTTC; abundance: .; j_gene: TRBJ2-7; d_gene: TRBD2; v_gene: TRBV27
CDR3aa: CSVAGGSPGANGLTF; CDR3nt: TGCAGCGTTGCGGGCGGGAGTCCTGGGGCCAACGGCCTGACTTTC; abundance: .; j_gene: TRBJ2-6; d_gene: TRBD2; v_gene: TRBV29-1
CDR3aa: CASMQGSNEQFF; CDR3nt: TGTGCCAGTATGCAGGGGTCCAATGAGCAGTTCTTC; abundance: .; j_gene: TRBJ2-1; d_gene: .; v_gene: TRBV19
CDR3aa: CASNYGVGSYGYTF; CDR3nt: TGTGCCAGTAATTACGGGGTTGGGTCATATGGCTACACCTTC; abundance: .; j_gene: TRBJ1-2; d_gene: .; v_gene: TRBV19
CDR3aa: CASSPGGSPRDEQFF; CDR3nt: TGTGCCAGCAGTCCGGGAGGCTCACCCCGTGATGAGCAGTTCTTC; abundance: few; j_gene: TRBJ2-1; d_gene: TRBD2; v_gene: TRBV28
CDR3aa: CASSQDLPLAGQETQYF; CDR3nt: TGTGCCAGCAGCCAAGATCTCCCGCTAGCGGGCCAAGAGACCCAGTACTTC; abundance: .; j_gene: TRBJ2-5; d_gene: TRBD2; v_gene: TRBV4-2
CDR3aa: CASSQATSGITKNIQYF; CDR3nt: TGTGCCAGCAGCCAAGCCACATCAGGGATAACAAAGAACATTCAGTACTTC; abundance: .; j_gene: TRBJ2-4; d_gene: .; v_gene: TRBV4-2
CDR3aa: CASRSKRGLDTEAFF; CDR3nt: TGTGCCAGCAGGTCAAAGCGAGGTTTGGACACTGAAGCTTTCTTT; abundance: few; j_gene: TRBJ1-1; d_gene: .; v_gene: TRBV7-9
CDR3aa: CASSLIAGSFTDTQYF; CDR3nt: TGTGCCAGCAGCTTAATAGCGGGTTCATTCACAGATACGCAGTATTTT; abundance: .; j_gene: TRBJ2-3; d_gene: TRBD2; v_gene: TRBV7-2
CDR3aa: CASSEYPPVSGANVLTF; CDR3nt: TGTGCCAGCAGTGAATATCCCCCAGTCTCTGGGGCCAACGTCCTGACTTTC; abundance: .; j_gene: TRBJ2-6; d_gene: .; v_gene: TRBV25-1